This is a list of T cell receptor beta chains from one sample in a study of CD8+CD57+ T cells in acquired aplastic anemia. Using its own MiXCR run on the reads, TCRdb lists one record per CDR3 protein. The table has 200,000 to 250,000 distinct CDR3 sequences, around 60% seen once. The sequenced material came from sorted CD4+, CD8+, or CD8+CD57+ T cells (not recorded which) from PBMCs. The receptors were sampled from a human donor in good health. CDR3s include the opening cysteine and the closing phenylalanine or tryptophan. Fields, in order: V gene, clone size, D gene, J gene, CDR3 DNA, CDR3 protein. D genes are given only for firm matches. Clone size is stated in some rows and not others, as once, few, many or a class when expanded.

v_call: TRBV29-1; clone_size: .; d_call: .; j_call: TRBJ2-7; cdr3_nt: TGCAGCGTTGGTAGGCAGGGTGCCTACGAGCAGTACTTC; cdr3_aa: CSVGRQGAYEQYF
v_call: TRBV10-1; clone_size: few; d_call: TRBD1; j_call: TRBJ2-7; cdr3_nt: TGCGCCAGCAGTCGCACGAGGACAGGGGGCTACGAGCAGTACTTC; cdr3_aa: CASSRTRTGGYEQYF
v_call: TRBV19; clone_size: .; d_call: .; j_call: TRBJ1-2; cdr3_nt: TGTGCCAGTGGACATTCTGACAGGAAGAGCTATGGCTACACCTTC; cdr3_aa: CASGHSDRKSYGYTF
v_call: TRBV20-1; clone_size: many; d_call: TRBD2; j_call: TRBJ2-1; cdr3_nt: TGCAGTGCTAGATCGAGCGGGGGGCCCTACAATGAGCAGTTCTTC; cdr3_aa: CSARSSGGPYNEQFF
v_call: TRBV6-4; clone_size: once; d_call: .; j_call: TRBJ2-3; cdr3_nt: TGTGCCAGCAGTTCCCTCCCGGGGAGCACAGATACGCAGTATTTT; cdr3_aa: CASSSLPGSTDTQYF
v_call: TRBV2; clone_size: .; d_call: .; j_call: TRBJ2-7; cdr3_nt: TGTGCCAGCCACACTAGTTCCTACGAGCAGTACTTC; cdr3_aa: CASHTSSYEQYF
v_call: TRBV29-1; clone_size: .; d_call: TRBD1; j_call: TRBJ2-7; cdr3_nt: TGCAGCGTTTCGATGGACAGGGGATACGAGCAGTACTTC; cdr3_aa: CSVSMDRGYEQYF
v_call: TRBV5-1; clone_size: .; d_call: .; j_call: TRBJ2-3; cdr3_nt: TGTGCCAGCAGCTCGAACGCGCTTGCAGATACGCAGTATTTT; cdr3_aa: CASSSNALADTQYF
v_call: TRBV7-9; clone_size: .; d_call: .; j_call: TRBJ1-1; cdr3_nt: TGTGCCAGCAGCTTAAAGGCCGACCCTGAAGCTTTCTTT; cdr3_aa: CASSLKADPEAFF
v_call: TRBV19; clone_size: once; d_call: TRBD1; j_call: TRBJ1-3; cdr3_nt: TGTGCCAGTAAGGTTAATTGGGACAGCGGAGTCAACACCATATATTTT; cdr3_aa: CASKVNWDSGVNTIYF
v_call: TRBV20-1; clone_size: many; d_call: .; j_call: TRBJ1-2; cdr3_nt: TGCAGTGCTATCAGGGAAGGGGTAATATATGGCTACACCTTC; cdr3_aa: CSAIREGVIYGYTF
v_call: TRBV19; clone_size: .; d_call: .; j_call: TRBJ1-1; cdr3_nt: TGTGCCAGTAGTATCGCACGGACCACTGAAGCTTTCTTT; cdr3_aa: CASSIARTTEAFF
v_call: TRBV19; clone_size: many; d_call: TRBD1; j_call: TRBJ1-1; cdr3_nt: TGTGCCAGTATAGGACAGACAGGGCGGGGGGTTTTTGACACTGAAGCTTTCTTT; cdr3_aa: CASIGQTGRGVFDTEAFF
v_call: TRBV20-1; clone_size: .; d_call: TRBD2; j_call: TRBJ2-7; cdr3_nt: TGCAGTGCTAACGGGAGGGATTCCTACGAGCAGTACTTC; cdr3_aa: CSANGRDSYEQYF
v_call: TRBV15; clone_size: .; d_call: .; j_call: TRBJ2-5; cdr3_nt: TGTGCCACCAGCAGAGTTGGTCGCGAAGAGACCCAGTACTTC; cdr3_aa: CATSRVGREETQYF
v_call: TRBV20-1; clone_size: .; d_call: .; j_call: TRBJ1-3; cdr3_nt: TGCAGTGCTAGCCCCGGTAGGGCTGGAAACACCATATATTTT; cdr3_aa: CSASPGRAGNTIYF
v_call: TRBV10-3; clone_size: .; d_call: TRBD1; j_call: TRBJ2-7; cdr3_nt: TGTGCCATCAGTGGGGCCGGGACAGCTACCTACGAGCAGTACTTC; cdr3_aa: CAISGAGTATYEQYF
v_call: TRBV11-1; clone_size: many; d_call: TRBD1; j_call: TRBJ1-1; cdr3_nt: TGTGCCAGCAGCCTAGGGACAGGCCACACTGAAGCTTTCTTT; cdr3_aa: CASSLGTGHTEAFF
v_call: TRBV20-1; clone_size: few; d_call: TRBD2; j_call: TRBJ2-7; cdr3_nt: TGCAGTGCCCGGAGCGGGAGTATCAACGAGCAGTACTTC; cdr3_aa: CSARSGSINEQYF
v_call: TRBV7-2; clone_size: .; d_call: .; j_call: TRBJ1-5; cdr3_nt: TGTGCCAGCAGCTTCTTAGGGGGCAATCAGCCCCAGCATTTT; cdr3_aa: CASSFLGGNQPQHF